Presented here are 24 T cell receptor beta chains from one specimen sequenced in a study of control samples from healthy donors and cancer patients. The protocol was immunoSEQ multiplex PCR, while the TCRdb copy is restricted to in-frame clones and leaves out a portion. The data contain some 200,000 clones, about 93% of them singletons. The sample taken for sequencing was blood. The receptors stem from a man between 18 and 35 years old in good health.

As for this clone: Other DNA sequences in the sample encode the same CDR3. The J gene is TRBJ2-3, the V gene TRBV6-5, with 7 positions matching TRBD2. Germline V gene data show CDR1 as MNHEY and CDR2 as SVGAGI. V shed 2 bases, J shed 1 base, and the junction held 3 bases outside the gene matches. The CDR3 covers 15 residues. As DNA, the CDR3 is TGTGCCAGCAGTTACGGCGGGGGAGGCACAGATACGCAGTATTTT. Residues: CASSYGGGGTDTQYF.

This clone was recorded a few times. The chain couples TRBV3-1 (or the pseudogene TRBV3-2) to TRBJ1-1, with unresolved D. CDR3 size: 11 residues. V lost 0 bases and J lost 13, with 9 bases in between. Germline V gene lookup returns CDR1 LGHDT and CDR2 YNNKEL (reference sequence). This chain's CDR3 is CASSQEGMGFF. The CDR3 DNA is TGTGCCAGCAGCCAAGAGGGAATGGGTTTCTTT.

The chain carries TRBV5-1 and TRBJ1-6; D not certain. The CDR3 extends over 16 amino acids. Germline V gene data show CDR1 as SGHRS and CDR2 as YFSETQ. Deletions cut 0 bases from V and 1 base from J, with 8 bases between. CDR3 nucleotide sequence: TGCGCCAGCAGCTTGGGTGGGGTATCCTATAATTCACCCCTCCACTTT. Its translation is CASSLGGVSYNSPLHF.

The CDR3 reads CASSFSGRGQDQPQHF. The CDR3 nucleotides read TGTGCCAGCAGTTTCTCAGGCAGGGGGCAGGATCAGCCCCAGCATTTT. The chain joins TRBV28 to TRBJ1-5; 8 positions agree with TRBD1. Germline CDR1 reads MDHEN; CDR2 reads SYDVKM. CDR3 size: 16 residues. Trimming at V came to 3 bases and at J to 5 bases, leaving 9 bases not matched to a gene.

The chain employs TRBV19 and TRBJ2-2; D remains unclear. Germline CDR1 LNHDA, CDR2 SQIVND (reference sequence). This CDR3 is built from 12 residues. V gave up 8 bases and J gave up 6 bases, with 10 bases separating them. Here the CDR3 DNA reads TGTGCCAGTGTAAAGACGGCCGGGGAGCTGTTTTTT. This encodes CASVKTAGELFF.

This chain connects TRBV19 to TRBJ1-1; weak D call: TRBD1 (5 bases). Deletions cut 5 bases from V and 3 bases from J, with 10 bases between. The CDR3 loop spans 13 amino acids. CDR1 and CDR2 from the germline V gene are LNHDA and SQIVND (reference sequence). The CDR3 coding sequence is TGTGCCAGTAGTCGTCTAGGGGACACTGAAGCTTTCTTT. Translated: CASSRLGDTEAFF. The full variable domain, completed using reference TRBV19 and TRBJ1-1, is DGGITQSPKYLFRKEGQNVTLSCEQNLNHDAMYWYRQDPGQGLRLIYYSQIVNDFQKGDIAEGYSVSREKKESFPLTVTSAQKNPTAFYLCASSRLGDTEAFFGQGTRLTVV.

This rearrangement joins TRBV3-1 (or the pseudogene TRBV3-2) to TRBJ2-7; D unclear. The germline V gene encodes CDR1 LGHDT and CDR2 YNNKEL (reference sequence). V lost 1 base, J lost 2 bases, and 9 bases lay in between. CDR3 length: 14 residues. The CDR3 here is CASSQVGPPYEQYF. The CDR3 DNA reads as TGTGCCAGCAGCCAAGTAGGACCTCCCTACGAGCAGTACTTC.

As regards this clone: Within the sample, other DNA sequences also encode this same CDR3. This chain uses TRBV10-3 with TRBJ1-5; the D is unclear. The length of the CDR3 is 16 residues. Trimming cost V 0 bases and J 2 bases, with 11 bases left between them. CDR1 is ENHRY, CDR2 SYGVKD, per germline. This chain's CDR3 is CAISESGPRGNQPQHF. The CDR3 DNA follows: TGTGCCATCAGTGAGTCTGGCCCACGTGGCAATCAGCCCCAGCATTTT.

This chain connects TRBV7-3 to TRBJ2-7, with D maybe TRBD1 (5 bases). Germline lookup yields CDR1 SGHTA and CDR2 FQGTGA. Trimming removed 1 base at V and 6 bases at J, with 10 bases between. This CDR3 region has 13 residues. In nucleotides, the CDR3 is TGTGCCAGCAGCTTAATTAGGGGCTCCGAGCAGTACTTC. Translation gives CASSLIRGSEQYF.

The chain joins TRBV6-2 or TRBV6-3 to TRBJ2-3; no firm D call. This CDR3 has 15 residues. The germline CDR1 and CDR2 sequences are MNHEY and SVGEGT. V dropped 2 bases and J dropped 2 bases, with 11 bases sitting between them. The CDR3 bases are TGTGCCAGCAGTTACGGCCTAGGTTACACAGATACGCAGTATTTT. It translates to CASSYGLGYTDTQYF.

The V call is TRBV5-1, the J call TRBJ2-2; 8 positions agree with TRBD1. CDR1 and CDR2 (germline): SGHRS, YFSETQ. The trim removed 4 bases at V and 10 bases at J, leaving 12 bases unmatched. There are 15 residues in the CDR3. The CDR3 bases are TGCGCCAGCAGCCTAGGGCAGGGGGCGTTTGTGGAGCTGTTTTTT. Translation gives CASSLGQGAFVELFF. Full variable domain (outside the CDR3, taken from reference TRBV5-1 and TRBJ2-2): KAGVTQTPRYLIKTRGQQVTLSCSPISGHRSVSWYQQTPGQGLQFLFEYFSETQRNKGNFPGRFSGRQFSNSRSEMNVSTLELGDSALYLCASSLGQGAFVELFFGEGSRLTVL.

The genes are TRBV11-2 and TRBJ2-1; D perhaps matches TRBD1 (6 bases). V was shortened by 6 bases and J by 0 bases, with 12 bases between the two germline ends. The CDR3 consists of 15 residues. CDR1 is SGHAT, CDR2 FQNNGV, per germline. The CDR3 DNA sequence: TGTGCCAGCAGAACCGGGACAAGCTCCTACAATGAGCAGTTCTTC. This encodes CASRTGTSSYNEQFF.

This clone appeared a single time. The sample carries other DNA sequences with the same CDR3. The chain combines TRBV7-3 with TRBJ2-6; D uncertain. Germline CDR1 reads SGHTA; CDR2 reads FQGTGA. Trimming left V 6 bases short and J 2 bases short, with 5 bases between. The CDR3 contains 13 residues. In DNA form, the CDR3 reads TGTGCCAGCAGTCCGGCTGGGGCCAACGTCCTGACTTTC. Translating gives CASSPAGANVLTF.

In its sample, this clone was seen a few times. The V gene is TRBV7-2, the J gene TRBJ2-3; D might be TRBD1 or TRBD2, each matching 6 bases. Trimming shortened V by 3 bases and J by 1 base, and 11 bases separated the two germline ends. The CDR3 is 15 residues long. Germline values: CDR1 SGHTA, CDR2 FQGNSA. CDR3 nucleotides: TGTGCCAGCAGCTTTCGGGGGCCTGGCACAGATACGCAGTATTTT. It specifies CASSFRGPGTDTQYF.

The rearrangement joins TRBV21-1 to TRBJ2-1; the D call TRBD2 from the table was never checked on the DNA. TRBV21-1 has pseudogene status. The CDR3 has 17 amino acids. CDR3 protein: CASSKEMRAAVRNEQFF. CDR3 DNA sequence: TGTGCCAGCAGCAAAGAGATGCGTGCGGCGGTACGCAATGAGCAGTTCTTC.

CDR3 bases: TGTGCCAGCAGCTTAGGGCGAGACAGGGACCCCAGCTCCTATAATTCACCCCTCCACTTT. This encodes CASSLGRDRDPSSYNSPLHF. This chain links TRBV7-7 with TRBJ1-6; 7 bases match TRBD1. The CDR3 sequence is 20 residues long. Germline CDR1 SSHAT, CDR2 FNYEAQ (reference sequence). Trimming at V came to 1 base and at J to 0 bases, leaving 12 bases not matched to a gene.

DNA for the CDR3: TGTGCCAGCAGCAAAGCGCTTCAGGGGCTGAACACTGAAGCTTTCTTT. This translates into CASSKALQGLNTEAFF. The V and J genes are TRBV21-1 and TRBJ1-1; TRBD1 reflects the table's D call only, with no check against the DNA. TRBV21-1 is noted as a pseudogene. This CDR3 comprises 16 residues.

Only one count was recorded for this clone. The rearrangement joins TRBV5-4 to TRBJ1-2; D ambiguous. V gave up 5 bases and J gave up 4 bases, with 21 bases separating them. This CDR3 contains 16 residues. Germline assignment: CDR1 SGHNT and CDR2 YYREEE (reference sequence). The CDR3 is CASSSGPTAPTYGYTF. As DNA, the CDR3 is TGTGCCAGCAGTTCTGGACCAACGGCTCCGACCTATGGCTACACCTTC.

The genes are TRBV19 and TRBJ2-1; 9 bases are shared with TRBD1. The CDR3 is 14 residues long. In germline, CDR1 is LNHDA, CDR2 SQIVND (reference sequence). Trimming took 6 bases from V and 8 from J; bases not matched to a gene: 8. The CDR3 loop reads CASSPGQGRDEQFF. DNA of the CDR3: TGTGCCAGTAGCCCCGGACAGGGGCGCGATGAGCAGTTCTTC.

This chain joins TRBV28 and TRBJ2-2; no definite D call. The CDR3 is 12 residues long. Germline values: CDR1 MDHEN, CDR2 SYDVKM. Trimming removed 5 bases at V and 6 bases at J, with 7 bases between. The CDR3 bases are TGTGCCAGCAGTCCGAAGCCCGGGGAGCTGTTTTTT. This gives the protein CASSPKPGELFF.

The rearrangement links TRBV29-1 to TRBJ1-2; 9 nucleotides match TRBD1. The length of the CDR3 is 14 residues. J lost 4 bases, V lost 7 bases, and 10 bases had no gene match. The germline V gene has CDR1 SQVTM and CDR2 ANQGSEA. In DNA, the CDR3 is TGCAGCGCGAAGATCGGACAGGGGACCTATGGCTACACCTTC. This gives the protein CSAKIGQGTYGYTF.

The rearrangement joins TRBV5-1 to TRBJ2-1; D might be TRBD2 (8 bases). Germline CDR1 SGHRS, CDR2 YFSETQ. Trimming cost V 0 bases and J 7 bases, with 35 bases left between them. CDR3 length: 22 residues. The CDR3 here is CASSLVGGQSRLGTSLMNEQFF. The CDR3 coding sequence is TGCGCCAGCAGCTTGGTGGGGGGACAGAGCCGACTGGGGACTAGTTTAATGAATGAGCAGTTCTTC. The entire variable domain, with the rest obtained from reference TRBV5-1 and TRBJ2-1, is as follows: KAGVTQTPRYLIKTRGQQVTLSCSPISGHRSVSWYQQTPGQGLQFLFEYFSETQRNKGNFPGRFSGRQFSNSRSEMNVSTLELGDSALYLCASSLVGGQSRLGTSLMNEQFFGPGTRLTVL.

The rearrangement joins TRBV19 to TRBJ2-5; D is perhaps TRBD1 or TRBD2 (6 bases each). The CDR3 extends over 15 amino acids. The ends were cut back, 3 bases at V and 2 bases at J, with 13 bases in the middle. Germline CDR1 LNHDA, CDR2 SQIVND (reference sequence). CDR3 loop: CASSIQGGGQETQYF. The CDR3 region has the DNA TGTGCCAGTAGTATCCAAGGAGGGGGACAAGAGACCCAGTACTTC. Using reference TRBV19 and TRBJ2-5 for the parts outside the CDR3, the full variable domain is DGGITQSPKYLFRKEGQNVTLSCEQNLNHDAMYWYRQDPGQGLRLIYYSQIVNDFQKGDIAEGYSVSREKKESFPLTVTSAQKNPTAFYLCASSIQGGGQETQYFGPGTRLLVL.

This chain joins TRBV7-9 and TRBJ1-5, with D possibly TRBD1 on 5 matching bases. The CDR3 contains 14 residues. V lost 5 bases and J 9 bases, leaving 17 bases between the germline ends. Germline lookup yields CDR1 SEHNR and CDR2 FQNEAQ (reference sequence). The CDR3 loop is CASSPGGGSRPQHF. The CDR3 DNA reads TGTGCCAGCAGCCCCGGCGGGGGATCAAGGCCCCAGCATTTT.